Sequencing of this T cell receptor beta chain was carried out in a study of cytomegalovirus exposure and HLA in healthy donors. With 60 Vbeta and 13 Jbeta primers, the PCR was carried out. Clones were read by immunoSEQ multiplex PCR, and TCRdb kept only the in-frame ones, dropping some. The table has fewer than 350,000 clones, about 90% seen once; the top ten hold more than 2%. This CDR3 spans 14 amino acids. With V trimmed by 6 bases and J by 3 bases, 8 bases remained unmatched. CDR1 and CDR2 (germline): MNHEY, SVGAGI. The count of this clone is one. What it binds is not known. The study, taken as a whole, reports: In vitro, a few CMV-associated chains proved specific for CMV antigens. TCR beta V- and J-gene trimming was later associated with a missense DCLRE1C variant. Cytomegalovirus status was reportedly diagnosed by the classifier with high specificity and sensitivity.

The sample was PBMCs. The clonotype originates from a woman between 18 and 30 years old in good health and CMV-seronegative. The chain is built from TRBV6-5 and TRBJ2-7, with TRBD1 matching over 7 bases. The CDR3 DNA is TGTGCCAGCAGCTACAGGGGTCGGGTCTACGAGCAGTACTTC. This encodes CASSYRGRVYEQYF.